A single sample is the source of the 8 T cell receptor beta chains below, sequenced in a study of breast tumors, draining lymph nodes, adjacent tissues. Breast cancer patients provided tissue from their axillary draining lymph nodes. One entry per CDR3 protein, called by TCRdb with MiXCR from the multiplex PCR reads. The sample has some 170,000 distinct CDR3 sequences; 30% to 40% are singletons. Sequencing used axillary lymph node tissue. Source of these receptors: a female donor with breast cancer. Some clones in this sample may be carry-over from other donors' samples.

Concerning this clonotype: At one boundary the junction diverges from the germline segment, which might be a read error. V gene TRBV6-5 combines with J gene TRBJ2-2; the match to TRBD2 covers 8 bases. This CDR3 is 11 amino acids long. CDR1 and CDR2 (germline): MNHEY, SVGAGI. The CDR3 DNA is TGTGCCAGCAGTCCCAGCGGGGGGCTGTTTTTT. Its protein is CASSPSGGLFF.

This clonotype appeared many times. The rearrangement joins TRBV7-8 to TRBJ1-2, with D unresolved. Trimming stripped 1 base from V and 4 bases from J, with 13 bases between. CDR3 length: 15 residues. Germline-derived CDR1 and CDR2 are SGHVS and FQNEAQ. The CDR3 bases are TGTGCCAGCAGCTTAGGGGGTAGCGTGGCCTATGGCTACACCTTC. It codes for CASSLGGSVAYGYTF.

Worth noting for this clonotype: The junction departs from the called germline gene at one end, perhaps through a read error. The chain carries TRBV2 and TRBJ1-3; 7 nucleotides line up with TRBD1. Germline CDR1 is SNHLY and CDR2 is FYNNEI. The CDR3 contains 17 residues. The CDR3 protein is CASRDADRELGGNTLYF. Here the CDR3 DNA reads TGTGCCAGCAGGGATGCAGACAGGGAGCTGGGTGGAAACACCTTATATTTT.

This clonotype was recorded at least ten times. The CDR3 DNA follows: TGCGCCAGCAGTCTATCGGGGATTGGGGCCAACGTCCTGACTTTC. Encoded protein: CASSLSGIGANVLTF. The chain uses TRBV10-2 and TRBJ2-6, with a weak D call TRBD2 (5 bases). This CDR3 has 15 residues. Trimming stripped 5 bases from V and 3 bases from J, with 11 bases between. From germline, CDR1 is WSHSY and CDR2 SAAADI.

This clonotype was seen repeatedly, ten times or more. The genes are TRBV7-9 and TRBJ2-2; D ambiguous. Trimming shortened V by 6 bases and J by 1 base, and 3 bases separated the two germline ends. This CDR3 is built from 12 residues. Per germline, CDR1 SEHNR and CDR2 FQNEAQ (reference sequence). The CDR3 region has the DNA TGTGCCAGCAGGGAGAACACCGGGGAGCTGTTTTTT. Translated, it gives CASRENTGELFF.

This chain uses TRBV7-2 with TRBJ2-3; TRBD2 matches 9 bases. The germline CDR1 and CDR2 sequences are SGHTA and FQGNSA. Losses at the gene ends were 1 base for V and 4 bases for J; bases not matched to a gene: 3. This CDR3 spans 15 amino acids. CDR3 sequence (DNA): TGTGCCAGCAGCTTAGAGCTAGCGGGACCAGATACGCAGTATTTT. It specifies CASSLELAGPDTQYF.

The J gene is TRBJ2-1, the V gene TRBV12-3 or TRBV12-4; D unclear. CDR3 length: 16 residues. V was clipped by 3 bases and J by 5 bases, with 17 bases between them. CDR3 DNA sequence: TGTGCCAGCAGTTTCTTAACCGCCCCGCCTAACAATGAGCAGTTCTTC. This translates into CASSFLTAPPNNEQFF.

This clonotype was detected only a few times. A much larger clone lies a single base off, so this may be a read error. The V gene is TRBV9, the J gene TRBJ2-3, with D possibly matching TRBD2 (5 bases). V lost 1 base and J lost 0, with 12 bases in between. The CDR3 contains 16 residues. Germline assignment: CDR1 SGDLS and CDR2 YYNGEE. The CDR3 reads CASSVRGGPSTDTQYF. CDR3 DNA: TGTGCCAGCAGCGTAAGAGGCGGGCCCAGCACAGATACGCAGTATTTT.